Detailed here is one T cell receptor (beta chain). Germline V gene data show CDR1 as MNHEY and CDR2 as SMNVEV (reference sequence). V gave up 3 bases and J gave up 6 bases, with 6 bases separating them. The CDR3 is 11 residues long. This sample is drawn from a study of blood T cell repertoires in COVID-19. Here immunoSEQ multiplex PCR was the method, and the copy in TCRdb shows in-frame clones only, minus some. The sample includes about 36,000 clones, about 77% of them seen just once. This receptor was taken from a man between 60 and 70 years old with acute or convalescent COVID-19. The source material was peripheral blood. J is TRBJ2-7 and V is TRBV27; D not resolved. The DNA for the CDR3 is TGTGCCAGCAGTTTTGGAGCCGAGCAGTACTTC. The encoded protein is CASSFGAEQYF.